Shown below are 4 T cell receptor beta chains from a single sample sequenced in a study of blood T cell repertoires in COVID-19. Clones were sequenced by immunoSEQ multiplex PCR, and TCRdb holds only the in-frame ones, with some missing. The sample carries more than 140,000 clones, 65% to 90% recorded once. The sequencing sample was made of peripheral blood. These receptor sequences come from a woman aged 50 to 60 in a cohort sampled during active or convalescent COVID-19.

The chain is built from TRBV12-3 or TRBV12-4 and TRBJ2-5; 9 bases fit TRBD2. The CDR3 has 13 amino acids. After removal of 7 bases from V and 7 bases from J, the junction contained 7 bases not matched to a gene. The CDR3 coding sequence is TGTGCCAGCATCGACAGGCGGGGGGGGACCCAGTACTTC. This sequence encodes CASIDRRGGTQYF.

This chain uses TRBV7-9 with TRBJ2-3; D perhaps matches TRBD1 (5 bases). The germline gives CDR1 SEHNR, CDR2 FQNEAQ (reference sequence). This CDR3 comprises 17 residues. Trimming stripped 0 bases from V and 2 bases from J, with 15 bases between. The CDR3 region has the DNA TGTGCCAGCAGCTTAGCGCAGGGTTTCCCCCCCACAGATACGCAGTATTTT. Protein sequence: CASSLAQGFPPTDTQYF. Using reference TRBV7-9 and TRBJ2-3 for the parts outside the CDR3, the full variable domain is DTGVSQNPRHKITKRGQNVTFRCDPISEHNRLYWYRQTLGQGPEFLTYFQNEAQLEKSRLLSDRFSAERPKGSFSTLEIQRTEQGDSAMYLCASSLAQGFPPTDTQYFGPGTRLTVL.

The genes are TRBV5-1 and TRBJ1-6; TRBD1 matches at 7 bases. Germline assignment: CDR1 SGHRS and CDR2 YFSETQ. The CDR3 spans 16 residues. Germline trimming cut 4 bases from V and 6 bases from J; bases unmatched to any gene: 10. CDR3 in amino acids: CASSPPPGQPNSPLHF. CDR3 nucleotide sequence: TGCGCCAGCAGCCCCCCTCCGGGACAGCCTAATTCACCCCTCCACTTT.

The genes are TRBV19 and TRBJ1-1, with TRBD1 matching 11 bases. The CDR3 sequence is 15 residues long. Germline trimming cut 9 bases from V and 3 bases from J; bases unmatched to any gene: 9. The V gene's germline CDR1 is LNHDA and CDR2 SQIVND (reference sequence). In nucleotides, the CDR3 is TGTGCCAGCTCACAACGGGGACAGGGGGACACTGAAGCTTTCTTT. As protein: CASSQRGQGDTEAFF.